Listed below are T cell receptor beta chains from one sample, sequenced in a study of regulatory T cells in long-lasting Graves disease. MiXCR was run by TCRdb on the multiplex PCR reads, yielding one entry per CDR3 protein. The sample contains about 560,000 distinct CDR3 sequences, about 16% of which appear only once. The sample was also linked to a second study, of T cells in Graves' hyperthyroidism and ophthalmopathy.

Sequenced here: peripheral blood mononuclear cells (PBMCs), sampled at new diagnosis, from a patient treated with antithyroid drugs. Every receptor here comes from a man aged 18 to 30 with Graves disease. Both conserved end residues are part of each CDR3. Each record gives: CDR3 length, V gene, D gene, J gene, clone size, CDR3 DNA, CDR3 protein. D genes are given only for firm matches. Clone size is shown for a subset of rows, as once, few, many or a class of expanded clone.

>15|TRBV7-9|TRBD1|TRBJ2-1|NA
TGTGCCAGCAGCTTACGACGGGACAGGGGGCTGGAGCAGTTCTTC
CASSLRRDRGLEQFF
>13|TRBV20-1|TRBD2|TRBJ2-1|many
TGCAGTGCTAGGCGACTAGCGATTCGCGAGCAGTTCTTC
CSARRLAIREQFF
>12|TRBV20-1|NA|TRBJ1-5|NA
TGCAGTGCAGGGGACCCTAATCAGCCCCAGCATTTT
CSAGDPNQPQHF
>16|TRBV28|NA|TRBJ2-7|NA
TGTGCCAGCAGTTTATCCTACGGGAGAGGAGGAAATGAGCAGTACTTC
CASSLSYGRGGNEQYF
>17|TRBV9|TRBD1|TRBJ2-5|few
TGTGCCAGCAGCCCTGGTCAAGGGGGCGAGATTGGAGAGACCCAGTACTTC
CASSPGQGGEIGETQYF
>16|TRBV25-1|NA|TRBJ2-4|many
TGTGCCAGCAGTGCGAAGGTTGGGGAAGCCAAAAACATTCAGTACTTC
CASSAKVGEAKNIQYF
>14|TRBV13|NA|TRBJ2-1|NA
TGTGCCAGCAGCTTGGGGGGTGGAACGGGTGAGCAGTTCTTC
CASSLGGGTGEQFF
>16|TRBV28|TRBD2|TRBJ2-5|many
TGTGCCAGCAGGCCTGGGACTAGCGGGAGTTGGGAGACCCAGTACTTC
CASRPGTSGSWETQYF
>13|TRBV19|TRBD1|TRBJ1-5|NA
TGTGCCAGTTGGGACAGGCTCAATCAGCCCCAGCATTTT
CASWDRLNQPQHF
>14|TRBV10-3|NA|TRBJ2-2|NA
TGTGCCATCAGTGGTGGACAGTACACCGGGGAGCTGTTTTTT
CAISGGQYTGELFF
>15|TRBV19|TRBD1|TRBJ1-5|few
TGTGCCAGTAGCAGTCTCGACAGGGGCGGGCAGCCCCAGCATTTT
CASSSLDRGGQPQHF
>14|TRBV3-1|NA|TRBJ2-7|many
TGTGCCAGCAGCCCCCCCGGGGCTAGCTACGAGCAGTACTTC
CASSPPGASYEQYF
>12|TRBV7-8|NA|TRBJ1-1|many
TGTGCCAGCAGCTTAGCGGGGCCAGAAGCTTTCTTT
CASSLAGPEAFF
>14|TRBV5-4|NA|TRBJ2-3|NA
TGTGCCATTAACGGGCAGGGAAGTAGAGATACGCAGTATTTT
CAINGQGSRDTQYF
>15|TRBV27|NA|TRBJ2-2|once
TGTGCCAGCAGTTTAGGACAGAAGAACACCGGGGAGCTGTTTTTT
CASSLGQKNTGELFF
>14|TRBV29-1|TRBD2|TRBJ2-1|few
TGCAGCGTTCCTATAGCGGGAGGGCCCAATGAGCAGTTCTTC
CSVPIAGGPNEQFF
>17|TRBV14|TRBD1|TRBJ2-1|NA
TGTGCCAGCAGCCCATTCACCCGGGACAGTGTCTACAATGAGCAGTTCTTC
CASSPFTRDSVYNEQFF
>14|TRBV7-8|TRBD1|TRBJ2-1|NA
TGTGCCAGCAGCTTCCAAGGACAGGGGAATGAGCAGTTCTTC
CASSFQGQGNEQFF
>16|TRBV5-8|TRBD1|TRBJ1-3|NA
TGTGCCAGCAGCCCGGGACAGATGTTCTCTGGAAACACCATATATTTT
CASSPGQMFSGNTIYF
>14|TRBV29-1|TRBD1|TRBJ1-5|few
TGCAGCGTGGGACAGGGGGGGGTCAATCAGCCCCAGCATTTT
CSVGQGGVNQPQHF
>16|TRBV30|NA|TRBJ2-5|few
TGTGCCTGGAGTCCAAAACGGACAGCCTCCGGGGAGACCCAGTACTTC
CAWSPKRTASGETQYF
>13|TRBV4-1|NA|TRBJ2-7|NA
TGCGCCAGCAGCCAAGTGGAGCCGGACGAGCGGTACTTC
CASSQVEPDERYF
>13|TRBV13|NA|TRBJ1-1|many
TGTGCCAGCAGCTTGGACATGAACACTGAAGCTTTCTTT
CASSLDMNTEAFF
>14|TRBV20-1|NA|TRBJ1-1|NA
TGCAGTGCTAGACGGGCCGCGGCCGGCACTGAAGCTTTCTTT
CSARRAAAGTEAFF
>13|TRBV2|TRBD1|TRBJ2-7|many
TGTGCCAGCACGGGGCAGGGGGCAAACGAGCAGTACTTC
CASTGQGANEQYF
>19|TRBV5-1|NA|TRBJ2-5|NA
TGCGCCAGCAGCTTGGCGGGTGGGCCAGGGTTGGTAACGAAGGAGACCCAGTACTTC
CASSLAGGPGLVTKETQYF
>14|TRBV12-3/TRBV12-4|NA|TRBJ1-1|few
TGTGCCAGCAGTTTTTCGGGCTGGAGCACTGAAGCTTTCTTT
CASSFSGWSTEAFF
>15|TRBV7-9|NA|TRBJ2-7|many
TGTGCCAGCAGCTTAGAGCCCTCTACCCTTAATCAGCAGTACTTC
CASSLEPSTLNQQYF
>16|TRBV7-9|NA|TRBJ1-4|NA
TGTGCCAGCAGCTTAGCTGTGGGGCCCTTGTACGAAAAACTGTTTTTT
CASSLAVGPLYEKLFF
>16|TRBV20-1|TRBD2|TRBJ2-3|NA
TGCAGTGCTAGAGCTTCAGGCGGGAGGGCCACAGATACGCAGTATTTT
CSARASGGRATDTQYF
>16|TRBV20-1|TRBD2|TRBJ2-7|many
TGCAGTGCGTGGGGACTAGCGGGGACTGGCACCTACGAGCAGTACTTC
CSAWGLAGTGTYEQYF
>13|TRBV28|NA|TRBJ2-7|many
TGTGCCAGCACCCTGAGCAGGGCCTACGAGCAGTACTTC
CASTLSRAYEQYF
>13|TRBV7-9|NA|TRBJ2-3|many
TGTGCCAGCAGCTCTCCCCCCGTTGATACGCAGTATTTT
CASSSPPVDTQYF
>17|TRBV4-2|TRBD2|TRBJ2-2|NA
TGTGCCAGCAGCCAAGATCGTTCCAGCGGGGTCACCGGGGAGCTGTTTTTT
CASSQDRSSGVTGELFF
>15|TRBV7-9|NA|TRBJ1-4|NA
TGTGCCAGCAGCTTAAGAACAGATCGTAATGAAAAACTGTTTTTT
CASSLRTDRNEKLFF